The clone carrying this T cell receptor (beta chain) was seen a single time. The CDR3 totals 15 residues. Per the germline V gene, CDR1 is KGHSH and CDR2 is LQKENI. V gave up 2 bases and J gave up 0 bases, with 10 bases separating them. These data are taken from a study of T cell changes during pregnancy in multiple sclerosis. Clones were sequenced by immunoSEQ multiplex PCR, and TCRdb holds only the in-frame ones, with some missing. This sample has some 38,000 clones, with roughly 89% found just once. Source: CD4+ T cells from peripheral blood mononuclear cells, taken in the second trimester of pregnancy. This TCR derives from a female donor in good health, enrolled as a control in a pregnancy study. V usage is TRBV18 and J usage is TRBJ1-1; maybe TRBD1 (6 bases). The CDR3, as DNA: TGTGCCAGCTCACCAGTACAGGGAATGAACACTGAAGCTTTCTTT. It codes for CASSPVQGMNTEAFF. Drawing the rest from reference TRBV18 and TRBJ1-1, the complete variable domain is NAGVMQNPRHLVRRRGQEARLRCSPMKGHSHVYWYRQLPEEGLKFMVYLQKENIIDESGMPKERFSAEFPKEGPSILRIQQVVRGDSAAYFCASSPVQGMNTEAFFGQGTRLTVV.